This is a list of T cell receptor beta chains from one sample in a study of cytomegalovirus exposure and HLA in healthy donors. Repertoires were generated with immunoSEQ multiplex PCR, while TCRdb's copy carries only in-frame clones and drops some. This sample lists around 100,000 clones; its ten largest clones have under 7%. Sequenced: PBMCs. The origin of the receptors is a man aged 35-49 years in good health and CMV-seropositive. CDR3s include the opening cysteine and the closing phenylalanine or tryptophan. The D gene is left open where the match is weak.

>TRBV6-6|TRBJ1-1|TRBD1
CASSYQGDLREAFF
TGTGCCAGCAGTTACCAGGGGGACCTTAGAGAAGCTTTCTTT
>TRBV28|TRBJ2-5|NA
CASSAGKETQYF
TGTGCCAGCAGTGCAGGGAAAGAGACCCAGTACTTC
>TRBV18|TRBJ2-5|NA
CASSPSEETQYF
TGTGCCAGCTCACCATCCGAAGAGACCCAGTACTTC
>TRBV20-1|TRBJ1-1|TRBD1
CSGTGDTEAFF
TGCAGTGGTACAGGGGACACTGAAGCTTTCTTT
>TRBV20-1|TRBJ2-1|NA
CSASTKVEQFF
TGCAGTGCTTCCACTAAGGTTGAGCAGTTCTTC
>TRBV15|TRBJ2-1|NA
CATSRGRPYNEQFF
TGTGCCACCAGCAGAGGGAGACCCTACAATGAGCAGTTCTTC
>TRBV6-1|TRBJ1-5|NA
CASSVLGAMNQPQHF
TGTGCCAGCAGTGTGCTAGGGGCTATGAATCAGCCCCAGCATTTT
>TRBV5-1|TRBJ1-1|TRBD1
CASSPGDRGDTEAFF
TGCGCCAGCAGCCCGGGGGACAGGGGGGACACTGAAGCTTTCTTT
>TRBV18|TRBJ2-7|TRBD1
CASSPPVQGAFDEQYF
TGTGCCAGCTCACCACCCGTCCAGGGGGCTTTCGACGAGCAGTACTTC
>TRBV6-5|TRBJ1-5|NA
CASSQQGFQPQHF
TGTGCCAGCAGTCAACAGGGTTTTCAGCCCCAGCATTTT
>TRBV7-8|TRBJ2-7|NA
CASSSFQWDSYEQYF
TGTGCCAGCAGCTCCTTTCAATGGGACTCCTACGAGCAGTACTTC
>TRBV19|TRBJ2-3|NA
CASSIWRSTDTQYF
TGTGCCAGTAGTATATGGCGGAGCACAGATACGCAGTATTTT
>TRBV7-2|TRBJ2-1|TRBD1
CASSMDRDKQFF
TGTGCCAGCAGCATGGACAGGGATAAGCAGTTCTTC
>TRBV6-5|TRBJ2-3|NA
CASSYATLTDTQYF
TGTGCCAGCAGTTACGCGACACTCACAGATACGCAGTATTTT
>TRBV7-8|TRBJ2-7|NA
CASSLSVYEQYF
TGTGCCAGCAGTTTGTCTGTCTACGAGCAGTACTTC
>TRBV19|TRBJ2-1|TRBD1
CASSIRAGGEQFF
TGTGCCAGTAGTATTAGGGCAGGGGGTGAGCAGTTCTTC
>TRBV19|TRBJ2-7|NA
CASSAGQSYEQYF
TGTGCCAGTAGTGCGGGACAGTCCTACGAGCAGTACTTC
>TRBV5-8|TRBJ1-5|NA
CASRKGTQPQHF
TGTGCCAGCAGAAAAGGGACACAGCCCCAGCATTTT
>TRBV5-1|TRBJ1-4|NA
CASSLEGATNEKLFF
TGCGCCAGCAGCTTGGAAGGAGCAACTAATGAAAAACTGTTTTTT
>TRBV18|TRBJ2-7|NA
CASSPLPGEAYEQYF
TGTGCCAGCTCACCACTGCCAGGGGAAGCCTACGAGCAGTACTTC
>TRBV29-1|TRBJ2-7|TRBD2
CSVTRTGTSGFLTYEQYF
TGCAGCGTGACACGTACCGGGACTAGCGGATTTCTTACCTACGAGCAGTACTTC
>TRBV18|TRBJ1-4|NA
CASSPPGSFSTNEKLFF
TGTGCCAGCTCACCACCGGGCAGCTTTTCAACTAATGAAAAACTGTTTTTT
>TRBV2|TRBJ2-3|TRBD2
CASRVAGGSSDTQYF
TGTGCCAGCAGGGTAGCGGGAGGGAGTTCGGATACGCAGTATTTT
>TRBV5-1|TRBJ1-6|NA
CASSLQGDNSPLHF
TGCGCCAGCAGCTTGCAAGGGGATAATTCACCCCTCCACTTT
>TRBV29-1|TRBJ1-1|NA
CSVERGASTEAFF
TGCAGCGTTGAACGGGGGGCGAGCACTGAAGCTTTCTTT
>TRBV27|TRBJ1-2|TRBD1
CASSSRDRGYGYTF
TGTGCCAGCAGTTCACGGGACAGGGGGTATGGCTACACCTTC
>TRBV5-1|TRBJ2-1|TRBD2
CASSPRTSADWEEQFF
TGCGCCAGCAGCCCCCGGACTAGCGCCGATTGGGAGGAGCAGTTCTTC
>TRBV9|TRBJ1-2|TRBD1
CASSGRDRRSGNYGYTF
TGTGCCAGCAGCGGCCGGGACAGGCGCAGTGGGAACTATGGCTACACCTTC
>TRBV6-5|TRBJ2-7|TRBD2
CASSAAGGSPYEQYF
TGTGCCAGTTCTGCTGCGGGAGGGAGCCCCTACGAGCAGTACTTC
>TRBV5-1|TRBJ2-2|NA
CASSPRTDTGELFF
TGCGCCAGCAGCCCTCGGACTGACACCGGGGAGCTGTTTTTT
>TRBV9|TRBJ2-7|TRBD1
CASSVTGGEQYF
TGTGCCAGCAGCGTAACAGGGGGCGAGCAGTACTTC
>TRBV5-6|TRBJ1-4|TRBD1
CASSLSPQGKLFF
TGTGCCAGCAGCTTGTCCCCACAGGGGAAACTGTTTTTT
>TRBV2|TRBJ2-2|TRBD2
CASSEQRGSNTGELFF
TGTGCCAGCAGTGAACAGCGGGGATCGAACACCGGGGAGCTGTTTTTT
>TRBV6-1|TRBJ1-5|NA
CASSGRDTSNQPQHF
TGTGCCAGCAGTGGCCGGGACACAAGCAATCAGCCCCAGCATTTT
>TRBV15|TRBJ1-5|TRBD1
CATSRDFPDREANQPQHF
TGTGCCACCAGCAGAGATTTCCCGGACAGGGAGGCCAATCAGCCCCAGCATTTT
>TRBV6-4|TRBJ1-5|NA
CASSGTPGGQPQHF
TGTGCCAGCAGTGGGACCCCGGGGGGTCAGCCCCAGCATTTT
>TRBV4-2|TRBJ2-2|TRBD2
CASSLGLGEGPGELFF
TGTGCCAGCAGCCTAGGACTAGGAGAAGGGCCCGGGGAGCTGTTTTTT
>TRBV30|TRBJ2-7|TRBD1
CAWSAVDRDPYEQYF
TGTGCCTGGAGTGCAGTGGACAGGGACCCCTACGAGCAGTACTTC
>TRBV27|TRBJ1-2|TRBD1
CASSPLQQGAQNYGYTF
TGTGCCAGCAGTCCCCTCCAACAGGGGGCCCAAAACTATGGCTACACCTTC
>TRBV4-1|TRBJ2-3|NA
CASSHPRDGSKADTQYF
TGCGCCAGCAGCCACCCCAGGGACGGGAGTAAGGCAGATACGCAGTATTTT